This entry lists 31 T cell receptor beta chains sequenced from one sample in a study of blood T cell repertoires in COVID-19. Some clones are missing from TCRdb's copy, which holds only in-frame ones; the method was immunoSEQ multiplex PCR. The sample includes a few hundred thousand clones, 80% to 90% of them seen just once. The specimen was peripheral blood. The source is a man aged 25-45 years with acute or convalescent COVID-19.

The rearrangement links TRBV28 to TRBJ2-5, with 13 bases lining up with TRBD2. Germline lookup yields CDR1 MDHEN and CDR2 SYDVKM. J lost 2 bases, V lost 3 bases, and 15 bases had no gene match. The CDR3 runs 20 residues. The CDR3: CASSFPTSGGVLIGQETQYF. The CDR3 region has the DNA TGTGCCAGCAGTTTCCCCACTAGCGGGGGGGTACTTATAGGTCAAGAGACCCAGTACTTC.

This CDR3 reads CSASMVAGGRTDTQYF. The CDR3, as DNA: TGCAGTGCTAGTATGGTAGCGGGGGGGCGCACAGATACGCAGTATTTT. The chain recombines TRBV20-1 with TRBJ2-3; 11 bases agree with TRBD2. The germline gives CDR1 DFQATT, CDR2 SNEGSKA (reference sequence). CDR3 length: 16 amino acids. V lost 3 bases and J lost 1; bases outside the gene matches: 6.

The J gene is TRBJ1-1, the V gene TRBV5-1; no clear D. Per germline, CDR1 SGHRS and CDR2 YFSETQ. The CDR3 spans 16 residues. Trimming removed 0 bases at V and 8 bases at J, with 20 bases between. The CDR3 here is CASSLVANSRTGEAFF. The CDR3 coding sequence is TGCGCCAGCAGCTTGGTTGCTAACTCGCGGACGGGGGAAGCTTTCTTT.

V and J are TRBV5-6 and TRBJ2-3; D ambiguous. The CDR3 totals 14 residues. Trimming shortened V by 2 bases and J by 0 bases, and 7 bases separated the two germline ends. Germline CDR1 reads SGHDT; CDR2 reads YYEEEE. This chain's CDR3 is CASSFRRSTDTQYF. As DNA, the CDR3 is TGTGCCAGCAGCTTCCGGCGGAGCACAGATACGCAGTATTTT.

J is TRBJ1-2 and V is TRBV16, with TRBD1 identical over 8 bases. CDR3 length equals 16 residues. Germline CDR1 KGHSY, CDR2 FQNENV. V lost 0 bases, J lost 6 bases, and 9 bases stayed unmatched. The CDR3 nucleotides are TGTGCCAGCAGCCAATCTATCAGGGGGCGCGAGGATGGCTACACCTTC. Encoded protein: CASSQSIRGREDGYTF.

This clone has just one count. This chain links TRBV6-1 with TRBJ1-1, with D tentatively TRBD1 (5 bases). Germline V gene lookup returns CDR1 MNHNS and CDR2 SASEGT. The CDR3 totals 15 residues. V gave up 2 bases and J gave up 4 bases, with 14 bases separating them. CDR3 bases: TGTGCCAGCAGTGAATCAGGGTTTCCTCCCACTGAAGCTTTCTTT. This translates into CASSESGFPPTEAFF.

The chain joins TRBV7-8 to TRBJ1-5; D uncertain. This CDR3 comprises 12 residues. Germline CDR1 reads SGHVS; CDR2 reads FQNEAQ. Trimming took 8 bases from V and 5 from J, leaving 10 bases between them. The CDR3 coding sequence is TGTGCCAGCTCTGCTTCGGATCAGCCCCAGCATTTT. Translation gives CASSASDQPQHF.

This clone was seen once. This CDR3 reads CASSLTLSSYNEQFF. The DNA for the CDR3 is TGTGCCAGCAGCTTAACCCTGAGCTCCTACAATGAGCAGTTCTTC. The chain joins TRBV11-2 to TRBJ2-1; D unresolved. The V gene's germline CDR1 is SGHAT and CDR2 FQNNGV. The CDR3 spans 15 residues. V was clipped by 2 bases and J by 0 bases, with 8 bases between them.

The V call is TRBV2, the J call TRBJ1-6; TRBD1 aligns across 7 bases. Germline V gene lookup returns CDR1 SNHLY and CDR2 FYNNEI. The CDR3 spans 15 residues. With V trimmed by 6 bases and J by 7 bases, 9 bases remained unmatched. CDR3 coding DNA: TGTGCCAGCAGGTATACCGGGACAGAGAATTCACCCCTCCACTTT. It yields the protein CASRYTGTENSPLHF.

J is TRBJ1-4 and V is TRBV7-9; weak D call: TRBD1 (6 bases). The CDR3 runs to 14 residues. CDR1 and CDR2 from the germline V gene are SEHNR and FQNEAQ (reference sequence). Between the trimmed V and J ends, which lost 6 bases and 7 bases, there was a span of 15 bases. The CDR3, as DNA: TGTGCCAGCAGGGCTGGGACATCAGGTGAAAAACTGTTTTTT. Amino acids: CASRAGTSGEKLFF. Filled out from reference TRBV7-9 and TRBJ1-4, the complete variable domain reads DTGVSQNPRHKITKRGQNVTFRCDPISEHNRLYWYRQTLGQGPEFLTYFQNEAQLEKSRLLSDRFSAERPKGSFSTLEIQRTEQGDSAMYLCASRAGTSGEKLFFGSGTQLSVL.

The chain carries TRBV28 and TRBJ1-2; D is possibly TRBD1 (6 bases). The CDR3 extends over 14 amino acids. With 5 bases removed from V and 2 bases from J, the gap between germline ends came to 12 bases. Germline CDR1 reads MDHEN; CDR2 reads SYDVKM. CDR3 sequence: CASSPGTRNYGYTF. The DNA of the CDR3 is TGTGCCAGCAGTCCGGGGACAAGAAACTATGGCTACACCTTC.

The J gene is TRBJ2-6, the V gene TRBV6-2 or TRBV6-3; 10 nucleotides match TRBD1. The CDR3 is made up of 21 amino acids. Germline-derived CDR1 and CDR2 are MNHEY and SVGEGT. Losses at the gene ends were 5 bases for V and 1 base for J; bases not matched to a gene: 17. The CDR3 region is CASSPKGETGGTLSGANVLTF. CDR3 nucleotide sequence: TGTGCCAGCAGTCCAAAGGGAGAGACAGGGGGCACCCTTTCTGGGGCCAACGTCCTGACTTTC.

The V call is TRBV6-5, the J call TRBJ2-6, with a tentative D call TRBD2 (7 bases). Germline loops: CDR1 MNHEY, CDR2 SVGAGI. V lost 8 bases to trimming and J lost 3 bases, with 14 bases between them. The CDR3 is 15 residues long. The CDR3 coding sequence is TGTGCCAGCTCATACGGGGGGCGTGGGGCCAACGTCCTGACTTTC. Its protein product is CASSYGGRGANVLTF.

The CDR3 loop is CASSPWGVGEKLFF. The CDR3 bases are TGTGCCAGCAGCCCATGGGGGGTTGGTGAAAAACTGTTTTTT. The chain links TRBV11-2 to TRBJ1-4, with D possibly TRBD1 on 5 matching bases. With 5 bases removed from V and 7 bases from J, the gap between germline ends came to 14 bases. The CDR3 totals 14 residues. Germline CDR1 reads SGHAT; CDR2 reads FQNNGV. The variable domain in full, completed from reference TRBV11-2 and TRBJ1-4, reads EAGVAQSPRYKIIEKRQSVAFWCNPISGHATLYWYQQILGQGPKLLIQFQNNGVVDDSQLPKDRFSAERLKGVDSTLKIQPAKLEDSAVYLCASSPWGVGEKLFFGSGTQLSVL.

The chain is built from TRBV6-7 and TRBJ2-7; 10 bases match TRBD2. TRBV6-7 is flagged as an ORF with uncertain function. The length of the CDR3 is 16 residues. V lost 3 bases, J lost 5 bases, and 10 bases stayed unmatched. CDR3 bases: TGTGCCAGCAGTTATTGGTCTAGCGGGAGAGTCCACGAGCAGTACTTC. It yields the protein CASSYWSSGRVHEQYF.

The rearrangement joins TRBV10-1 to TRBJ1-6; 9 bases map to TRBD1. V shed 7 bases and J 0 bases; nucleotides not matched to a gene: 7. Germline CDR1 reads WNHNN; CDR2 reads SYGVQD (reference sequence). This CDR3 is 17 amino acids long. CDR3 sequence reads: CASTRDRESSYNSPLHF. For the CDR3, the DNA is TGCGCCAGCACACGGGACAGGGAAAGCTCCTATAATTCACCCCTCCACTTT.

The chain has TRBV6-5 and TRBJ2-7; a possible D gene is TRBD2 (5 bases). CDR3 size: 14 residues. Per germline, CDR1 MNHEY and CDR2 SVGAGI. V was trimmed by 4 bases and J by 1 base, leaving 11 bases between them. The CDR3 sequence: CASSSRTGSYEQYF. The DNA for the CDR3 is TGTGCCAGCAGTTCCAGGACGGGATCCTACGAGCAGTACTTC.

The V call is TRBV6-6, the J call TRBJ2-2; D is ambiguous. This CDR3 comprises 15 residues. Germline-derived CDR1 and CDR2 are MNHNY and SVGAGI (reference sequence). V shed 2 bases and J shed 2 bases, with 9 bases lying between them. In nucleotides, the CDR3 is TGTGCCAGCAGTTACCCACGAGGCAACACCGGGGAGCTGTTTTTT. It specifies CASSYPRGNTGELFF.

The chain recombines TRBV19 with TRBJ2-7; 7 bases are shared with TRBD2. The germline CDR1 and CDR2 sequences are LNHDA and SQIVND (reference sequence). J lost 0 bases, V lost 10 bases, and 6 bases had no gene match. The CDR3 covers 13 residues. The DNA of the CDR3 is TGTGCCACCTCGGGGGGTGTCTCCTACGAGCAGTACTTC. Encoded protein: CATSGGVSYEQYF.

V and J are TRBV4-1 and TRBJ1-5; D remains unclear. Germline CDR1 reads MGHRA; CDR2 reads YSYEKL. The CDR3 is made up of 19 amino acids. V was shortened by 3 bases and J by 2 bases, with 23 bases between the two germline ends. The CDR3 loop reads CASSHHPMTGVLGNQPQHF. The CDR3 DNA reads as TGCGCCAGCAGCCACCATCCGATGACTGGAGTCTTGGGCAATCAGCCCCAGCATTTT.

The chain couples TRBV6-1 to TRBJ1-5; TRBD1 aligns across 9 bases. Germline CDR1 reads MNHNS; CDR2 reads SASEGT. V was clipped by 2 bases and J by 8 bases; unmatched bases: 13. The CDR3 has 17 residues. The DNA for the CDR3 is TGTGCCAGCAGTGAATACACAGGGGGCGCGGGAGGGGAGCCCCAGCATTTT. This codes for CASSEYTGGAGGEPQHF.

The chain carries TRBV10-3 and TRBJ2-3, with TRBD1 identical over 8 bases. The germline gives CDR1 ENHRY, CDR2 SYGVKD. This CDR3 comprises 15 residues. V was pared by 5 bases and J by 1 base, with 5 bases of the junction left unmatched. CDR3: CAISPGGSGTDTQYF. In nucleotides, the CDR3 is TGTGCCATCAGTCCAGGGGGCTCTGGCACAGATACGCAGTATTTT.

This clone showed up just a few times. The chain has TRBV19 and TRBJ1-5, with D possibly being TRBD1 (6 bases). V lost 9 bases and J lost 0, with 15 bases in between. The CDR3 length is 15 residues. The germline CDR1 and CDR2 sequences are LNHDA and SQIVND (reference sequence). In DNA form, the CDR3 reads TGTGCCAGCAGCGTTACAGGGTATAGCAATCAGCCCCAGCATTTT. Protein: CASSVTGYSNQPQHF.

This chain joins TRBV13 and TRBJ2-3, with 11 nucleotides matching TRBD2. Germline trimming cut 3 bases from V and 5 bases from J; bases unmatched to any gene: 1. The CDR3 has 14 amino acids. Germline V gene lookup returns CDR1 PRHDT and CDR2 FYEKMQ (reference sequence). This chain's CDR3 is CASSLGTSGDTQYF. The CDR3 DNA follows: TGTGCCAGCAGCTTGGGGACTAGCGGAGATACGCAGTATTTT.

This chain links TRBV28 with TRBJ1-2; D gene unclear. Germline V gene sequence: CDR1 MDHEN, CDR2 SYDVKM. V dropped 3 bases and J dropped 2 bases, with 13 bases sitting between them. CDR3 length: 15 residues. The CDR3 region has the DNA TGTGCCAGCAGTTTTCCAGGATTATACAACTATGGCTACACCTTC. Protein sequence: CASSFPGLYNYGYTF.

V usage is TRBV28 and J usage is TRBJ2-1; the match to TRBD2 covers 8 bases. Trimming removed 8 bases from V and 3 bases from J; junction bases left unmatched: 9. Germline V lookup: CDR1 MDHEN, CDR2 SYDVKM. This CDR3 spans 15 amino acids. In DNA form, the CDR3 reads TGTGCCAGCTATCCGTCTAGCGGGTTCTACAATGAGCAGTTCTTC. This codes for CASYPSSGFYNEQFF.

The genes are TRBV29-1 and TRBJ1-1, with TRBD1 as a possible D gene (5 bases). CDR1 is SQVTM and CDR2 is ANQGSEA in the germline V gene. CDR3 length: 12 residues. Deletions cut 4 bases from V and 3 bases from J, with 9 bases between. The CDR3 loop is CSVGRGDTEAFF. The CDR3 nucleotides are TGCAGCGTTGGTCGGGGGGACACTGAAGCTTTCTTT.

CDR3 coding DNA: TGTGCCAGCAGTTACAGTGAGGGGGTCAATCAGCCCCAGCATTTT. This sequence encodes CASSYSEGVNQPQHF. The chain carries TRBV6-9 and TRBJ1-5; D may be TRBD1 (6 bases). V lost 3 bases, J lost 3 bases, and 12 bases lay in between. CDR1 and CDR2 from the germline V gene are MNHGY and SVAAGI. This CDR3 region has 15 residues.

The rearrangement joins TRBV7-3 to TRBJ2-3; D may be TRBD2 (5 bases). The CDR3 runs to 15 residues. The V end lost 6 bases, the J end lost 3 bases, and 16 bases lay between the germline ends. Looked up from germline, CDR1 is SGHTA and CDR2 is FQGTGA. CDR3 in amino acids: CASSPFAVATDTQYF. CDR3 DNA sequence: TGTGCCAGCAGTCCCTTTGCGGTAGCGACAGATACGCAGTATTTT.

The genes are TRBV19 and TRBJ1-2; D gene unclear. CDR3 length: 12 amino acids. Trimming took 9 bases from V and 4 from J, leaving 12 bases between them. Germline loops: CDR1 LNHDA, CDR2 SQIVND (reference sequence). CDR3 sequence reads: CASDNKIYGYTF. CDR3 nucleotides: TGTGCCAGCGATAACAAAATCTATGGCTACACCTTC.

J is TRBJ1-1 and V is TRBV12-3 or TRBV12-4, with D perhaps matching TRBD1 (5 bases). V was clipped by 4 bases and J by 11 bases, with 17 bases between them. The CDR3 is 13 amino acids. CDR3 sequence: CASSYQGWASAFF. The CDR3 DNA sequence: TGTGCCAGCAGTTACCAGGGTTGGGCGTCGGCTTTCTTT.